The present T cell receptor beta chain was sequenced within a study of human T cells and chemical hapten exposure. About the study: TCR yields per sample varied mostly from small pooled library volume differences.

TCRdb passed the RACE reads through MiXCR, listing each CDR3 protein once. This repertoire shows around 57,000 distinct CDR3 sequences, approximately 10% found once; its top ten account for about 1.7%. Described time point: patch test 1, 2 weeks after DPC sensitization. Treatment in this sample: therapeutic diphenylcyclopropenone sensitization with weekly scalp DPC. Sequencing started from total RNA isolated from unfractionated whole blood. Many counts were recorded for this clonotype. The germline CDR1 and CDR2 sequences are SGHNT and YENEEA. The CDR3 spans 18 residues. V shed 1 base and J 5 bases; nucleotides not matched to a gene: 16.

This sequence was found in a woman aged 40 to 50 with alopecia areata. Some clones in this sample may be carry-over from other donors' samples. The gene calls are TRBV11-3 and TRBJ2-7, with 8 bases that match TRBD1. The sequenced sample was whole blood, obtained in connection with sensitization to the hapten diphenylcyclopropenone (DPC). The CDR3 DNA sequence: TGTGCCAGCAGCTTAGGCCTAGGTTTGTCCAGGGGGCAGGACGAGCAGTACTTC. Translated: CASSLGLGLSRGQDEQYF. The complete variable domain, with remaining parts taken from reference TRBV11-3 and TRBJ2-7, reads EAGVVQSPRYKIIEKKQPVAFWCNPISGHNTLYWYLQNLGQGPELLIRYENEEAVDDSQLPKDRFSAERLKGVDSTLKIQPAELGDSAVYLCASSLGLGLSRGQDEQYFGPGTRLTVT.